A single sample gave rise to the 3 T cell receptor beta chains below, sequenced in a study of OX40 agonist ivuxolimab in advanced cancers. Assay used: immunoSEQ multiplex PCR; TCRdb lists only in-frame clones, some missing. The sample records around 60,000 clones, around 83% being singletons. Sequencing used CD4+ or CD8+ T cells sorted from blood, obtained in a trial of the OX40 agonist ivuxolimab. The receptors originated from an adult with an advanced solid tumor such as melanoma, head and neck, liver or kidney cancer.

The table lists this clone with a count of one. The V and J genes are TRBV5-6 and TRBJ1-2; tentatively, D is TRBD1 (6 bases). V was cut by 4 bases and J by 5 bases, with 21 bases left in between. Germline V lookup: CDR1 SGHDT, CDR2 YYEEEE. This CDR3 has 16 amino acids. This CDR3 is CASSTDTDRIIYGYTF. In DNA form, the CDR3 reads TGTGCCAGCAGCACAGACACTGACAGGATCATTTATGGCTACACCTTC.

The chain is built from TRBV4-1 and TRBJ1-1; TRBD1 is a possible D gene (5 bases). Germline V CDR1 and CDR2: MGHRA, YSYEKL. V was cut by 1 base and J by 4 bases, with 13 bases left in between. The CDR3 runs to 15 residues. The DNA for the CDR3 is TGCGCCAGCAGCCAAGTTGCGGCAGGGTTCACTGAAGCTTTCTTT. As protein: CASSQVAAGFTEAFF.

The sample holds a few counts of this clone. The genes are TRBV11-3 and TRBJ2-3; D call uncertain. Germline CDR1 SGHNT, CDR2 YENEEA. V dropped 5 bases and J dropped 2 bases, with 11 bases sitting between them. There are 14 residues in the CDR3. The CDR3 bases are TGTGCCAGCAGCCAAGGCAGGAACACAGATACGCAGTATTTT. Translated: CASSQGRNTDTQYF.